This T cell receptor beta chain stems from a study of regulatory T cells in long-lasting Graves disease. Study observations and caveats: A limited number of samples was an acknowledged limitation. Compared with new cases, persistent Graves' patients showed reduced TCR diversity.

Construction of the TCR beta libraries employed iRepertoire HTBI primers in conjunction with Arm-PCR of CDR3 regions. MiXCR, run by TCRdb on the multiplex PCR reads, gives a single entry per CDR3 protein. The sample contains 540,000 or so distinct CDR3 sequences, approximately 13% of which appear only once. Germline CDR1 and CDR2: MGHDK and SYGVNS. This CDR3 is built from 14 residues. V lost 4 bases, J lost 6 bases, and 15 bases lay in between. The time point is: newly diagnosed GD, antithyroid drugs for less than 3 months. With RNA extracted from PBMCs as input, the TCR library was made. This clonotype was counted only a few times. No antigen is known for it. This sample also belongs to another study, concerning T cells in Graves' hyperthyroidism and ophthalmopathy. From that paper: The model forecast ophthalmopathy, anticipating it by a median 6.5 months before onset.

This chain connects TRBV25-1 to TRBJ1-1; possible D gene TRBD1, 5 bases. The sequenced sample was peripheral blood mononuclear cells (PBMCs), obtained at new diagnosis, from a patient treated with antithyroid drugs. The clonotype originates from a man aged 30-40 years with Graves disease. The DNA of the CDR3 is TGTGCCAGCAGTGGGGGCCCTGAGGACTCTGAAGCTTTCTTT. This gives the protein CASSGGPEDSEAFF.